Below are 8 T cell receptor beta chains sequenced from a single sample in a study of blood T cells in healthy people across ages. A second about 7 to 12 cycle PCR used barcoded and J-beta primers. TCRdb re-called the 5' RACE reads with MiXCR, one entry per CDR3 protein. The sample holds fewer than 900,000 distinct CDR3 sequences, around 40% seen once. Specimen: blood. These receptors came from an older woman in good health.

The gene calls are TRBV20-1 and TRBJ2-1; 9 positions match TRBD2. The CDR3 is 15 amino acids. Germline V lookup: CDR1 DFQATT, CDR2 SNEGSKA (reference sequence). Trimming took 0 bases from V and 8 from J; bases not matched to a gene: 8. CDR3 DNA sequence: TGCAGTGCTAGAGATCCAGCGGGGGGCCGGGATGAGCAGTTCTTC. It specifies CSARDPAGGRDEQFF.

This clonotype has only a few counts. The chain couples TRBV5-1 to TRBJ2-7; D might be TRBD2 (5 bases). V lost 4 bases and J lost 2, with 19 bases in between. Germline assignment: CDR1 SGHRS and CDR2 YFSETQ. The CDR3 length is 16 residues. Here the CDR3 DNA reads TGCGCCAGCAGCCTCCAGAGCAGCGGAACCCCCTACGAGCAGTACTTC. Translation gives CASSLQSSGTPYEQYF.

This clonotype was counted between two and nine times. The chain couples TRBV10-3 to TRBJ2-5; tentatively, D is TRBD2 (6 bases). V lost 4 bases and J 5 bases, leaving 11 bases between the germline ends. Germline CDR1 is ENHRY and CDR2 is SYGVKD. The CDR3 covers 13 residues. The CDR3 here is CAISVSLAETQYF. For the CDR3, the DNA is TGTGCCATCAGTGTGTCCCTAGCGGAGACCCAGTACTTC.

This chain uses TRBV20-1 with TRBJ1-5, with 7 bases that match TRBD1. Germline values: CDR1 DFQATT, CDR2 SNEGSKA (reference sequence). V trimming: 6 bases; J trimming: 0 bases; junction bases outside the gene matches: 5. This CDR3 spans 14 amino acids. Here the CDR3 DNA reads TGCAGTGCAAGACAGGGTCCTAGCAATCAGCCCCAGCATTTT. Its translation: CSARQGPSNQPQHF.

V gene TRBV4-2 combines with J gene TRBJ1-1; D ambiguous. Trimming cost V 0 bases and J 9 bases, with 8 bases left between them. CDR3 length equals 12 residues. Looked up from germline, CDR1 is LGHNA and CDR2 is YNFKEQ. The CDR3 reads CASSQDREQAFF. The CDR3 nucleotides read TGTGCCAGCAGCCAAGATCGGGAACAAGCTTTCTTT.

This clonotype was counted many times. CDR3 nucleotides: TGTGCCAGTAGTATAGAAGGGACTAGCGGGGTCTCCTACGAGCAGTACTTC. Protein: CASSIEGTSGVSYEQYF. V is TRBV19 and J is TRBJ2-7; 13 positions agree with TRBD2. Trimming at V came to 0 bases and at J to 0 bases, leaving 2 bases not matched to a gene. The germline CDR1 and CDR2 sequences are LNHDA and SQIVND (reference sequence). This CDR3 has 17 residues.

The chain carries TRBV6-1 and TRBJ2-5, with 10 bases identical to TRBD1. J lost 11 bases, V lost 6 bases, and 6 bases had no gene match. The CDR3 is 12 residues long. CDR1 and CDR2 (germline): MNHNS, SASEGT. CDR3 DNA: TGTGCCAGCAGGGGACAGGGGAAGGAGCAGTACTTC. This sequence encodes CASRGQGKEQYF.

This clonotype was counted between two and nine times. The chain uses TRBV6-6 and TRBJ1-2; D uncertain. V was clipped by 2 bases and J by 2 bases, with 12 bases between them. CDR1 is MNHNY and CDR2 is SVGAGI in the germline V gene (reference sequence). The CDR3 is 15 residues long. The CDR3 protein is CASSYGREMNYGYTF. CDR3 sequence (DNA): TGTGCCAGCAGTTACGGGAGGGAGATGAACTATGGCTACACCTTC.